Listed below are T cell receptor beta chains from one sample, sequenced in a study of breast tumors, draining lymph nodes, adjacent tissues. Each CDR3 protein is one row after TCRdb ran MiXCR on the multiplex PCR reads. The repertoire consists of under 70,000 distinct CDR3 sequences, with 40% to 45% occurring once and the leading ten covering around 8%. The sample was breast tumor tissue. These receptors were taken from a female donor with breast cancer. Some clones in this sample may be carry-over from other donors' samples. CDR3s leave out the opening cysteine and the closing phenylalanine or tryptophan. Size values are once, few and many counts, or a class for expanded clones, and some rows have none.

v_call: TRBV7-9
clone_size: many
j_call: TRBJ1-5
cdr3_aa: ASSYTGRNQPQH

v_call: TRBV5-4
clone_size: NA
j_call: TRBJ2-5
cdr3_aa: ASSPSGGVGETQY

v_call: TRBV9
clone_size: many
j_call: TRBJ2-5
cdr3_aa: ASSDQPTSGRIY

v_call: TRBV12-3/TRBV12-4
clone_size: many
j_call: TRBJ2-5
cdr3_aa: ASRLSGTQY

v_call: TRBV14
clone_size: many
j_call: TRBJ2-5
cdr3_aa: ASSPRWGQETQY

v_call: TRBV24-1
clone_size: NA
j_call: TRBJ1-2
cdr3_aa: ATSDRPPNYGYT

v_call: TRBV6-4
clone_size: NA
j_call: TRBJ2-2
cdr3_aa: ASSETGELF

v_call: TRBV20-1
clone_size: NA
j_call: TRBJ1-5
cdr3_aa: SARDVKNGGAYNSNQPQH

v_call: TRBV14
clone_size: many
j_call: TRBJ2-3
cdr3_aa: ASSQGAGWGGRTDTQY

v_call: TRBV6-1
clone_size: many
j_call: TRBJ2-3
cdr3_aa: ASSRDYDTDTQY

v_call: TRBV15
clone_size: NA
j_call: TRBJ1-5
cdr3_aa: ATSRESGAQYEH

v_call: TRBV7-9
clone_size: many
j_call: TRBJ2-1
cdr3_aa: ASSLGPPLTSGKYNEQF

v_call: TRBV11-3
clone_size: NA
j_call: TRBJ2-5
cdr3_aa: ASSIQETLY

v_call: TRBV6-2/TRBV6-3
clone_size: many
j_call: TRBJ1-2
cdr3_aa: ATRDTSSYGYT

v_call: TRBV7-8
clone_size: many
j_call: TRBJ2-6
cdr3_aa: ASSLGWLAGANVLT

v_call: TRBV19
clone_size: NA
j_call: TRBJ2-3
cdr3_aa: ASSSQGGGQYTDTQY

v_call: TRBV19
clone_size: many
j_call: TRBJ2-1
cdr3_aa: ASSNRVLAGGHSYNEQF

v_call: TRBV29-1
clone_size: NA
j_call: TRBJ1-4
cdr3_aa: SVERRGTNEKLF

v_call: TRBV27
clone_size: few
j_call: TRBJ2-5
cdr3_aa: ASRRRWTAYTGGYQETQY

v_call: TRBV5-6
clone_size: NA
j_call: TRBJ2-2
cdr3_aa: ASSWGEAGATGELF

v_call: TRBV6-5
clone_size: NA
j_call: TRBJ2-5
cdr3_aa: ASSYSSRVFQETQY

v_call: TRBV5-5
clone_size: many
j_call: TRBJ2-7
cdr3_aa: ASRPRTEEVSEQY

v_call: TRBV7-2
clone_size: NA
j_call: TRBJ1-4
cdr3_aa: ASPKKSNWEQGGEKLF

v_call: TRBV19
clone_size: many
j_call: TRBJ1-6
cdr3_aa: ASSMKAGDSPLH

v_call: TRBV28
clone_size: few
j_call: TRBJ1-1
cdr3_aa: ASRVGQTYTEAF

v_call: TRBV29-1
clone_size: NA
j_call: TRBJ1-4
cdr3_aa: SVGQGTGGEKLF

v_call: TRBV27
clone_size: many
j_call: TRBJ1-5
cdr3_aa: ASCQGVGQPQH

v_call: TRBV12-3/TRBV12-4
clone_size: many
j_call: TRBJ2-5
cdr3_aa: ASSFQGGPETQY

v_call: TRBV19
clone_size: many
j_call: TRBJ1-2
cdr3_aa: ASSIPRGRGYT